Shown below are 32 T cell receptor beta chains from a single sample sequenced in a study of cytotoxic CD8 clonotypes in ibrutinib-treated CLL (dated by TCRdb to 2020 to 2022). The time point label, as the study defines it: progressive disease on ibrutinib. Library preparation was by the immunoSEQ multiplex PCR assay. This is the immuneACCESS table as TCRdb keeps it, with only in-frame sequences that have V and J called. A part of the clones is gone; compared with another copy, unresolved V genes explain less than half, and the rest is unexplained. Recorded for this sample are 250,000 to 350,000 clones; about 72% of them occurred a single time. Roughly 5.7% of the sample is taken by the ten largest. This specimen consisted of PBMCs, obtained at disease progression, from a patient treated with ibrutinib. The receptors stem from a human donor with chronic lymphocytic leukemia.

The chain combines TRBV19 with TRBJ1-3, with D perhaps matching TRBD1 (5 bases). Trimming took 6 bases from V and 2 from J, leaving 14 bases between them. CDR3 length: 15 amino acids. Germline values: CDR1 LNHDA, CDR2 SQIVND (reference sequence). For the CDR3, the DNA is TGTGCCAGTAGGCCGGGGGTTCAGGCTGGAAACACCATATATTTT. Translation: CASRPGVQAGNTIYF.

V usage is TRBV7-2 and J usage is TRBJ2-7; D gene uncertain. CDR1 SGHTA and CDR2 FQGNSA come from the germline V gene. The CDR3 contains 13 residues. V was cut by 0 bases and J by 7 bases, with 10 bases left in between. The CDR3 spells CASSLAGSAEQYF. The DNA for the CDR3 is TGTGCCAGCAGCTTAGCAGGGTCGGCTGAGCAGTACTTC.

This sequence joins TRBV27 and TRBJ1-2; D remains ambiguous. Between the trimmed V and J ends, which lost 6 bases and 7 bases, there was a span of 15 bases. Germline assignment: CDR1 MNHEY and CDR2 SMNVEV (reference sequence). This CDR3 is built from 13 residues. CDR3 nucleotides: TGTGCCAGCAGCCTCGGGCGGGGAATTGGCTACACCTTC. Its protein product is CASSLGRGIGYTF.

This clone showed up just a few times. The chain uses TRBV25-1 and TRBJ2-5; 11 bases align to TRBD2. CDR1 MGHDK and CDR2 SYGVNS come from the germline V gene. The CDR3 runs to 15 residues. Trimming cost V 5 bases and J 5 bases; bases outside gene matches: 7. CDR3 loop: CASSKTSGSGETQYF. The CDR3 DNA reads TGTGCCAGCAGTAAAACTAGCGGGAGCGGTGAGACCCAGTACTTC.

V usage is TRBV7-2 and J usage is TRBJ1-1; D is perhaps TRBD1 (5 bases). Germline CDR1 reads SGHTA; CDR2 reads FQGNSA. The CDR3 has 15 residues. Trimming stripped 1 base from V and 0 bases from J, with 9 bases between. CDR3 sequence: CASSLGGGMNTEAFF. Written as DNA, the CDR3 is TGTGCCAGCAGCTTAGGTGGGGGGATGAACACTGAAGCTTTCTTT.

The chain employs TRBV10-3 and TRBJ1-4, with D tentatively TRBD1 (5 bases). CDR1 and CDR2 from the germline V gene are ENHRY and SYGVKD. Trimming stripped 0 bases from V and 6 bases from J, with 11 bases between. This CDR3 has 15 residues. CDR3 sequence reads: CAISESGQGDEKLFF. DNA for the CDR3: TGTGCCATCAGTGAGTCGGGGCAGGGCGATGAAAAACTGTTTTTT.

The chain links TRBV27 to TRBJ2-2, with no clear D. Germline values: CDR1 MNHEY, CDR2 SMNVEV (reference sequence). This CDR3 comprises 13 residues. With 3 bases removed from V and 6 bases from J, the gap between germline ends came to 8 bases. CDR3 sequence (DNA): TGTGCCAGCAGTTTCACCTTGGCCGGGGAGCTGTTTTTT. It specifies CASSFTLAGELFF.

This clone was recorded a few times. Other DNA sequences within the sample encode an identical CDR3. This chain uses TRBV18 with TRBJ2-3, with TRBD2 matching over 9 bases. CDR1 is KGHSH, CDR2 LQKENI, per germline. There are 16 residues in the CDR3. V shed 1 base, J shed 0 bases, and the junction held 2 bases outside the gene matches. The CDR3: CASSPRLAGSTDTQYF. The CDR3 bases are TGTGCCAGCTCACCACGGCTAGCGGGAAGCACAGATACGCAGTATTTT.

This chain connects TRBV7-9 to TRBJ1-2; 7 bases line up with TRBD1. Germline V gives CDR1 SEHNR, CDR2 FQNEAQ (reference sequence). The CDR3 consists of 14 residues. Trimming at V came to 1 base and at J to 7 bases, leaving 6 bases not matched to a gene. CDR3 coding DNA: TGTGCCAGCAGCTTAGGGGCAGGGGGTTTTGGCTACACCTTC. This codes for CASSLGAGGFGYTF.

This chain links TRBV5-1 with TRBJ2-1, with D perhaps TRBD2 (5 bases). This CDR3 region has 15 residues. Germline V gene lookup returns CDR1 SGHRS and CDR2 YFSETQ. The V end lost 4 bases, the J end lost 4 bases, and 15 bases lay between the germline ends. The CDR3 DNA sequence: TGCGCCAGCAGCCCCTTGCCGGGAATTTACAATGAGCAGTTCTTC. It codes for CASSPLPGIYNEQFF.

In this sample, this clone turned up a few times. The CDR3 spells CASSEELGNYGYTF. The CDR3 region has the DNA TGTGCCAGCAGTGAAGAGCTCGGTAACTATGGCTACACCTTC. V and J are TRBV6-1 and TRBJ1-2; no definite D call. The CDR3 is made up of 14 amino acids. The ends were cut back, 1 base at V and 1 base at J, with 7 bases in the middle. In germline, CDR1 is MNHNS, CDR2 SASEGT.

The chain uses TRBV5-1 and TRBJ2-7, with TRBD1 as a possible D gene (6 bases). Trimming removed 5 bases from V and 2 bases from J, with 14 bases in between. The V gene's germline CDR1 is SGHRS and CDR2 YFSETQ. The length of the CDR3 is 14 residues. CDR3 region: CASSSGAGPYEQYF. CDR3 nucleotides: TGCGCCAGCAGTTCAGGGGCGGGCCCCTACGAGCAGTACTTC.

The genes are TRBV5-6 and TRBJ2-4; 10 bases line up with TRBD1. CDR3 size: 16 residues. Trimming at V came to 2 bases and at J to 3 bases, leaving 5 bases not matched to a gene. Germline CDR1 is SGHDT and CDR2 is YYEEEE. The CDR3 DNA reads as TGTGCCAGCAGCTTAGGGACAGGGGTCATCAAAAACATTCAGTACTTC. This translates into CASSLGTGVIKNIQYF.

The chain uses TRBV29-1 and TRBJ2-2, with TRBD1 identical over 8 bases. Unmatched junction bases numbered 7, after V lost 0 bases and J lost 4 bases. This CDR3 has 16 amino acids. Per the germline V gene, CDR1 is SQVTM and CDR2 is ANQGSEA. The CDR3 region is CSVEDPQGAFTGELFF. In DNA form, the CDR3 reads TGCAGCGTTGAAGATCCCCAGGGGGCGTTCACCGGGGAGCTGTTTTTT.

V usage is TRBV15 and J usage is TRBJ1-2; D call uncertain. The V end lost 0 bases, the J end lost 8 bases, and 16 bases lay between the germline ends. Germline V gene sequence: CDR1 LNHNV, CDR2 YYDKDF (reference sequence). The CDR3 covers 15 residues. The CDR3 DNA is TGTGCCACCAGCAGAGATCGGGCCCCCAAGGAGGGCTACACCTTC. Encoded protein: CATSRDRAPKEGYTF.

This rearrangement joins TRBV28 to TRBJ2-7, with TRBD1 matching over 7 bases. V lost 6 bases and J lost 0; bases outside the gene matches: 8. This CDR3 comprises 15 residues. CDR1 and CDR2 (germline): MDHEN, SYDVKM. The CDR3 DNA sequence: TGTGCCAGCAGCCCCGGGACAGCGAGCTCCTACGAGCAGTACTTC. Amino acid sequence: CASSPGTASSYEQYF.

The chain recombines TRBV18 with TRBJ1-6; maybe TRBD1 (5 bases). CDR1 KGHSH and CDR2 LQKENI come from the germline V gene. CDR3 length equals 15 residues. The germline V and J ends were trimmed by 1 base and 5 bases, with 9 bases remaining between them. The CDR3 nucleotides read TGTGCCAGCTCACCACGCCAGGGTAATAATTCACCCCTCCACTTT. Translated, it gives CASSPRQGNNSPLHF.

The genes are TRBV18 and TRBJ2-7, with 8 nucleotides matching TRBD2. After removal of 2 bases from V and 6 bases from J, the junction contained 12 bases not matched to a gene. Germline V gene sequence: CDR1 KGHSH, CDR2 LQKENI. The CDR3 spans 16 residues. As DNA, the CDR3 is TGTGCCAGCTCACCAACGACGGTGGCGGGAGGTGCCGAGCAGTACTTC. Its protein is CASSPTTVAGGAEQYF.

This clone was recorded a few times. The chain is built from TRBV18 and TRBJ2-7; D not resolved. Trimming stripped 3 bases from V and 1 base from J, with 7 bases between. In germline, CDR1 is KGHSH, CDR2 LQKENI. This CDR3 has 13 amino acids. This CDR3 reads CASSPEPSYEQYF. DNA of the CDR3: TGTGCCAGCTCACCCGAACCATCCTACGAGCAGTACTTC.

The gene calls are TRBV29-1 and TRBJ1-4, with D possibly being TRBD1 (6 bases). Germline V gives CDR1 SQVTM, CDR2 ANQGSEA. Trimming took 5 bases from V and 4 from J, leaving 11 bases between them. CDR3 size: 13 residues. The CDR3 nucleotides are TGCAGCGTTAGGGGGGAAGGTAATGAAAAACTGTTTTTT. This encodes CSVRGEGNEKLFF. Full variable domain (remainder filled in from reference TRBV29-1 and TRBJ1-4): SAVISQKPSRDICQRGTSLTIQCQVDSQVTMMFWYRQQPGQSLTLIATANQGSEATYESGFVIDKFPISRPNLTFSTLTVSNMSPEDSSIYLCSVRGEGNEKLFFGSGTQLSVL.

The V gene is TRBV29-1, the J gene TRBJ1-2; no definite D call. V was pared by 4 bases and J by 0 bases, with 9 bases between. Germline CDR1 reads SQVTM; CDR2 reads ANQGSEA. The length of the CDR3 is 13 residues. This chain's CDR3 is CSVVTRTNYGYTF. CDR3 in DNA: TGCAGCGTTGTGACAAGGACTAACTATGGCTACACCTTC.

The chain recombines TRBV5-6 with TRBJ2-1, with D tentatively TRBD2 (6 bases). Trimming stripped 3 bases from V and 10 bases from J, with 14 bases between. The CDR3 consists of 13 residues. Germline values: CDR1 SGHDT, CDR2 YYEEEE. In nucleotides, the CDR3 is TGTGCCAGCAGCTCTCTGACGGCGGGAGAGCAGTTCTTC. Translating it yields CASSSLTAGEQFF.

As for this clone: Germline is not matched at one junction end, which may reflect a read error. This rearrangement joins TRBV2 to TRBJ2-7; D remains unclear. The length of the CDR3 is 10 residues. The germline V gene encodes CDR1 SNHLY and CDR2 FYNNEI. The chain's CDR3 is CASGEDEQYF. In DNA, the CDR3 is TGTGCCAGCGGTGAGGACGAGCAGTACTTC.

The chain combines TRBV6-1 with TRBJ1-1; TRBD1 might be the D (5 bases). Germline values: CDR1 MNHNS, CDR2 SASEGT. V shed 5 bases and J shed 1 base, with 14 bases lying between them. The CDR3 is made up of 15 amino acids. CDR3 amino acids: CASSQYGTANTEAFF. In DNA, the CDR3 is TGTGCCAGCAGTCAATATGGGACGGCGAACACTGAAGCTTTCTTT.

The rearrangement uses TRBV11-2 and TRBJ2-7; D ambiguous. This CDR3 has 15 amino acids. V shed 5 bases and J shed 2 bases, with 16 bases lying between them. The germline gives CDR1 SGHAT, CDR2 FQNNGV. The CDR3 region is CASSQIRSRTYEQYF. The CDR3 nucleotides are TGTGCCAGCAGCCAAATTCGGTCGCGTACCTACGAGCAGTACTTC.

The chain is built from TRBV15 and TRBJ1-5, with 9 bases that match TRBD1. CDR3 length equals 13 residues. The junction had 4 bases not matched to a gene; V was cut back by 4 bases and J by 9 bases. Per the germline V gene, CDR1 is LNHNV and CDR2 is YYDKDF (reference sequence). CDR3 region: CATSTGTGPPQHF. Written as DNA, the CDR3 is TGTGCCACCAGCACCGGGACAGGGCCGCCCCAGCATTTT. The entire variable domain, with the rest obtained from reference TRBV15 and TRBJ1-5, is as follows: DAMVIQNPRYQVTQFGKPVTLSCSQTLNHNVMYWYQQKSSQAPKLLFHYYDKDFNNEADTPDNFQSRRPNTSFCFLDIRSPGLGDTAMYLCATSTGTGPPQHFGDGTRLSIL.

The chain joins TRBV1 to TRBJ1-2. TRBV1 is given as a pseudogene. This CDR3 region has 10 residues. CDR3 in DNA: TGCACCAGCAGCCAGGGAGACAGAGGCTTC. Its protein is CTSSQGDRGF.

The chain joins TRBV27 to TRBJ2-1; TRBD1 matches at 7 bases. This CDR3 is 13 amino acids long. Germline assignment: CDR1 MNHEY and CDR2 SMNVEV (reference sequence). V shed 5 bases and J 6 bases; nucleotides not matched to a gene: 4. The CDR3 loop reads CASSLGQLNEQFF. The CDR3 region has the DNA TGTGCCAGCAGTCTGGGACAGCTCAATGAGCAGTTCTTC.

The gene calls are TRBV6-5 and TRBJ2-2, with D unresolved. The CDR3 totals 15 residues. Trimming shortened V by 4 bases and J by 2 bases, and 11 bases separated the two germline ends. Germline V gene lookup returns CDR1 MNHEY and CDR2 SVGAGI. CDR3 DNA: TGTGCCAGCAGTTTCCAACGGTTCAACACCGGGGAGCTGTTTTTT. Translation gives CASSFQRFNTGELFF.

The V and J genes are TRBV6-1 and TRBJ1-5; TRBD1 aligns across 8 bases. The CDR3 is 13 residues long. The V gene end was trimmed by 10 bases and the J gene end by 2 bases; junction bases not matched to a gene: 4. Germline V gene sequence: CDR1 MNHNS, CDR2 SASEGT. CDR3 region: CATLQGGNQPQHF. The CDR3 DNA sequence: TGTGCCACATTACAGGGGGGCAATCAGCCCCAGCATTTT.

The rearrangement uses TRBV6-5 and TRBJ2-1, with TRBD1 matching over 9 bases. Germline CDR1 and CDR2: MNHEY and SVGAGI. The V segment lost 8 bases and the J segment 4 bases; nucleotides outside the gene matches: 6. The length of the CDR3 is 14 residues. CDR3 amino acids: CASGGQGRYNEQFF. The CDR3 nucleotides read TGTGCCAGCGGCGGACAGGGGCGTTACAATGAGCAGTTCTTC.

Here the CDR3 DNA reads TGTGCCAGCAGCTTGGGGGGCGGGAACCCCTACAATGAGCAGTTCTTC. This encodes CASSLGGGNPYNEQFF. V and J are TRBV5-6 and TRBJ2-1, with D tentatively TRBD2 (6 bases). V was shortened by 0 bases and J by 2 bases, with 12 bases between the two germline ends. The CDR3 runs to 16 residues. CDR1 SGHDT and CDR2 YYEEEE come from the germline V gene.